This TCR beta chain appears in the sequencing data of a study of cytomegalovirus exposure and HLA in healthy donors. Trimming removed 5 bases from V and 5 bases from J; junction bases left unmatched: 6. The germline CDR1 and CDR2 sequences are MNHNY and SVGAGI (reference sequence). CDR3 length: 14 residues. Study-level findings and limits: The later analysis indicated that the majority of CMV-associated TCR beta chains appeared HLA-restricted. The availability of immune exposure information extended only to CMV serostatus. A list of roughly 160 TCR beta chains associated with cytomegalovirus was given. TCR beta V- and J-gene trimming was later associated with a missense DCLRE1C variant.

As to this clone: The target antigen is unknown.

This PCR relied on a set of 60 Vbeta primers and 13 Jbeta primers. Sequencing was performed with immunoSEQ multiplex PCR; in TCRdb, only in-frame clones are kept and a portion is missing. The table records 170,000 or so clones, over 60% of them present only once. V usage is TRBV6-6 and J usage is TRBJ2-7; 10 positions agree with TRBD2. The TCR comes from a man aged 35 to 55 in good health and CMV-seronegative. The sequenced material came from PBMCs. CDR3 sequence reads: CASSPGLAEHEQYF. The CDR3 DNA reads TGTGCCAGCAGTCCCGGACTAGCGGAACACGAGCAGTACTTC.